These 22 T cell receptor beta chains came from one sample sequenced in a study of cytomegalovirus exposure and HLA in healthy donors. PCR primers comprised 60 Vbeta and 13 Jbeta primers. Clones were sequenced by immunoSEQ multiplex PCR, and TCRdb holds only the in-frame ones, with some missing. Of some 140,000 clones listed, approximately 75% were seen once; the top ten hold roughly 4%. The sample taken for sequencing was PBMCs. All receptors come from a man aged 45-65 years in good health and CMV-seropositive.

V and J are TRBV6-5 and TRBJ2-1, with a possible D match to TRBD1 (6 bases). This CDR3 is 13 amino acids long. Trimming took off 7 bases at V and 8 bases at J, with 15 bases between the two ends. Germline CDR1 MNHEY, CDR2 SVGAGI. The CDR3 nucleotides read TGTGCCAGCAACCGGGCAGGGGAGCATGAGCAGTTCTTC. Amino acid sequence: CASNRAGEHEQFF.

The chain employs TRBV6-5 and TRBJ2-1, with 7 bases lining up with TRBD1. In germline, CDR1 is MNHEY, CDR2 SVGAGI. With V trimmed by 2 bases and J by 9 bases, 10 bases remained unmatched. The CDR3 loop spans 15 amino acids. The CDR3 region is CASSYTALTGTEQFF. CDR3 nucleotide sequence: TGTGCCAGCAGTTACACTGCCTTGACAGGGACTGAGCAGTTCTTC.

The rearrangement links TRBV7-2 to TRBJ2-5; D is possibly TRBD1 (5 bases). Deletions cut 5 bases from V and 5 bases from J, with 12 bases between. Germline CDR1 and CDR2: SGHTA and FQGNSA. The CDR3 is made up of 13 amino acids. CDR3 coding DNA: TGTGCCAGCAGCGACTCTCACAGGGAGACCCAGTACTTC. As protein: CASSDSHRETQYF.

The chain uses TRBV10-1 and TRBJ1-1; D gene unclear. V lost 2 bases and J 0 bases, leaving 7 bases between the germline ends. The CDR3 sequence is 14 residues long. Looked up from germline, CDR1 is WNHNN and CDR2 is SYGVQD (reference sequence). This CDR3 is CASSEGGVNTEAFF. The DNA of the CDR3 is TGCGCCAGCAGTGAGGGCGGCGTGAACACTGAAGCTTTCTTT.

The chain recombines TRBV6-5 with TRBJ2-1, with 7 nucleotides matching TRBD1. Germline V lookup: CDR1 MNHEY, CDR2 SVGAGI. The CDR3 spans 15 residues. With V trimmed by 4 bases and J by 6 bases, 9 bases remained unmatched. CDR3 nucleotide sequence: TGTGCCAGCAGTTTCGGTACAGGGGAAGGCAATGAGCAGTTCTTC. It is translated as CASSFGTGEGNEQFF.

The chain employs TRBV5-6 and TRBJ2-5, with TRBD1 identical over 7 bases. The end of the DNA fits TRBJ2-7 better, so the J call may be wrong. Germline values: CDR1 SGHDT, CDR2 YYEEEE. CDR3 length equals 14 residues. For the CDR3, the DNA is TGTGCCAGCAGCCTCTACGACAGGGAAGGCGAGCAGTACTTC. Protein: CASSLYDREGEQYF.

The chain employs TRBV5-6 and TRBJ2-4; perhaps TRBD1 as D (6 bases). Trimming removed 2 bases at V and 6 bases at J, with 9 bases between. CDR1 is SGHDT, CDR2 YYEEEE, per germline. This CDR3 spans 13 amino acids. The CDR3 loop reads CASSFQQGNIQYF. The CDR3 coding sequence is TGTGCCAGCAGCTTCCAACAGGGAAACATTCAGTACTTC.

This clone was recorded once. The chain is built from TRBV7-2 and TRBJ1-4; 7 nucleotides match TRBD1. Germline trimming cut 3 bases from V and 5 bases from J; bases unmatched to any gene: 6. The CDR3 consists of 15 residues. Per the germline V gene, CDR1 is SGHTA and CDR2 is FQGNSA. The CDR3 sequence: CASSFSARGNEKLFF. In DNA, the CDR3 is TGTGCCAGCAGCTTTAGCGCCAGGGGGAATGAAAAACTGTTTTTT.

V usage is TRBV7-8 and J usage is TRBJ2-7; 14 bases fit TRBD2. V lost 3 bases to trimming and J lost 7 bases; unmatched junction nucleotides: 5. CDR1 is SGHVS and CDR2 is FQNEAQ in the germline V gene. The CDR3 length is 15 residues. This CDR3 is CASSLGLAGVGEQYF. The CDR3, as DNA: TGTGCCAGCAGCTTGGGACTAGCGGGAGTGGGTGAGCAGTACTTC.

The rearrangement joins TRBV10-2 to TRBJ1-1; the D gene is possibly TRBD1 (6 bases). The length of the CDR3 is 13 residues. In germline, CDR1 is WSHSY, CDR2 SAAADI. V lost 4 bases to trimming and J lost 5 bases, with 11 bases between them. The CDR3 DNA sequence: TGCGCCAGCAGTGTAACAGGGAATACTGAAGCTTTCTTT. Protein sequence: CASSVTGNTEAFF.

The rearrangement links TRBV6-6 to TRBJ1-1, with D maybe TRBD1 (6 bases). This CDR3 comprises 15 residues. Germline V gene data show CDR1 as MNHNY and CDR2 as SVGAGI (reference sequence). V lost 6 bases to trimming and J lost 0 bases, with 14 bases between them. CDR3 DNA: TGTGCCAGCAGCGATGGACAGACCATGAACACTGAAGCTTTCTTT. Translation: CASSDGQTMNTEAFF.

This rearrangement joins TRBV6-5 to TRBJ1-1, with 7 bases matching TRBD1. This CDR3 contains 14 residues. V shed 4 bases, J shed 5 bases, and the junction held 7 bases outside the gene matches. Per the germline V gene, CDR1 is MNHEY and CDR2 is SVGAGI. In DNA form, the CDR3 reads TGTGCCAGCAGTTCACAGGGGAGAGGAACTGAAGCTTTCTTT. Translation gives CASSSQGRGTEAFF.

The V and J genes are TRBV11-3 and TRBJ2-1; TRBD2 aligns across 8 bases. The CDR3 runs 15 residues. The germline V gene encodes CDR1 SGHNT and CDR2 YENEEA. V dropped 1 base and J dropped 7; count of bases not matched to a gene: 6. CDR3 sequence: CASSLGDSGANEQFF. CDR3 DNA sequence: TGTGCCAGCAGCTTAGGTGATAGCGGGGCGAATGAGCAGTTCTTC.

Only a few counts were recorded for this clone. J is TRBJ2-1 and V is TRBV27; D perhaps matches TRBD2 (7 bases). Germline values: CDR1 MNHEY, CDR2 SMNVEV (reference sequence). CDR3 length: 14 residues. V dropped 2 bases and J dropped 5 bases, with 10 bases sitting between them. CDR3 coding DNA: TGTGCCAGCAGTTTAGGGGGGGCTGACAATGAGCAGTTCTTC. This gives the protein CASSLGGADNEQFF.

The genes are TRBV27 and TRBJ1-5; maybe TRBD1 (5 bases). CDR1 is MNHEY, CDR2 SMNVEV, per germline (reference sequence). This CDR3 is built from 14 residues. The V gene lost 3 bases and the J gene lost 4 bases, with 10 bases spanning the gap. CDR3 in DNA: TGTGCCAGCAGTTTGGGCAGGGTAAATCAGCCCCAGCATTTT. It codes for CASSLGRVNQPQHF.

The rearrangement links TRBV7-2 to TRBJ1-1; D remains unclear. The germline V and J ends were trimmed by 6 bases and 5 bases, with 16 bases remaining between them. Germline CDR1 reads SGHTA; CDR2 reads FQGNSA. The CDR3 has 14 amino acids. CDR3 sequence reads: CASRPTLGGTEAFF. The CDR3 bases are TGTGCCAGCAGGCCGACCCTAGGTGGGACTGAAGCTTTCTTT.

The rearrangement uses TRBV5-5 and TRBJ2-5; 8 positions agree with TRBD2. This CDR3 comprises 15 residues. J lost 5 bases, V lost 4 bases, and 10 bases had no gene match. The germline gives CDR1 SGHKS, CDR2 YYEKEE (reference sequence). The CDR3 loop reads CASSLENAGGETQYF. The CDR3 nucleotides read TGTGCCAGCAGCCTGGAGAACGCGGGGGGTGAGACCCAGTACTTC.

This clone ranks as medium-sized. The CDR3 is CASSQGVKDTGELFF. The CDR3, as DNA: TGCGCCAGCAGCCAGGGCGTTAAGGACACCGGGGAGCTGTTTTTT. This chain connects TRBV4-1 to TRBJ2-2, with D uncertain. Germline V gene data show CDR1 as MGHRA and CDR2 as YSYEKL. The V and J ends lost 3 bases and 3 bases respectively, with 11 bases between them. The CDR3 has 15 residues.

The sample holds a few counts of this clone. The rearrangement uses TRBV18 and TRBJ1-1; 8 bases are shared with TRBD1. Trimming at V came to 5 bases and at J to 5 bases, leaving 10 bases not matched to a gene. CDR3 size: 15 residues. The germline gives CDR1 KGHSH, CDR2 LQKENI. CDR3 nucleotides: TGTGCCAGCTCATATAACGGACAGGGTTTGACTGAAGCTTTCTTT. Amino acids: CASSYNGQGLTEAFF.

The chain has TRBV5-4 and TRBJ2-7; D may be TRBD1 (6 bases). The V end lost 2 bases, the J end lost 3 bases, and 12 bases lay between the germline ends. Germline loops: CDR1 SGHNT, CDR2 YYREEE (reference sequence). The length of the CDR3 is 14 residues. The CDR3 protein is CASSFDRSIYEQYF. DNA for the CDR3: TGTGCCAGCAGCTTTGACAGGTCGATCTACGAGCAGTACTTC. Based on the CDR3 plus reference TRBV5-4 and TRBJ2-7, the full variable domain is ETGVTQSPTHLIKTRGQQVTLRCSSQSGHNTVSWYQQALGQGPQFIFQYYREEENGRGNFPPRFSGLQFPNYSSELNVNALELDDSALYLCASSFDRSIYEQYFGPGTRLTVT.

The V and J genes are TRBV2 and TRBJ1-4; no definite D call. The germline CDR1 and CDR2 sequences are SNHLY and FYNNEI. CDR3 length: 13 residues. Trimming stripped 7 bases from V and 15 bases from J, with 21 bases between. CDR3 protein: CASTPQVVDNMFF. The CDR3 DNA follows: TGTGCCAGCACCCCCCAGGTGGTCGACAATATGTTTTTT. The variable domain in full, with the rest retrieved from reference TRBV2 and TRBJ1-4, is EPEVTQTPSHQVTQMGQEVILRCVPISNHLYFYWYRQILGQKVEFLVSFYNNEISEKSEIFDDQFSVERPDGSNFTLKIRSTKLEDSAMYFCASTPQVVDNMFFGSGTQLSVL.

This chain uses TRBV7-6 with TRBJ1-5; 7 bases agree with TRBD1. The J segment lost 4 bases and the V segment lost 6 bases, leaving 6 bases of the junction unmatched. This CDR3 has 14 amino acids. Germline V lookup: CDR1 SGHVS, CDR2 FNYEAQ. CDR3 region: CASSQTGNNQPQHF. For the CDR3, the DNA is TGTGCCAGCAGTCAGACAGGGAATAATCAGCCCCAGCATTTT.